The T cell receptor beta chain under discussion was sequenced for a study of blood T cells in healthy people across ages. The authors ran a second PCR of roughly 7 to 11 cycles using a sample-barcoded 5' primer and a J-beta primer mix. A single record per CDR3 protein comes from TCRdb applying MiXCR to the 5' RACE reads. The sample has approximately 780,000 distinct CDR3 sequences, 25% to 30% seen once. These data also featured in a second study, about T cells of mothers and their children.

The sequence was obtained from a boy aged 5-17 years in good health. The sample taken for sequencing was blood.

The CDR3 is CATQAHWSQYF. The CDR3 DNA is TGTGCCACTCAAGCGCATTGGTCCCAGTACTTC. The chain employs TRBV2 and TRBJ2-5; D is unclear. The CDR3 consists of 11 residues. Germline V CDR1 and CDR2: SNHLY, FYNNEI. V lost 10 bases and J 9 bases, leaving 15 bases between the germline ends.